Each of the 14 T cell receptor beta chains below was sequenced from the same sample in a study of blood T cell repertoires in COVID-19. Sequencing was performed with immunoSEQ multiplex PCR; in TCRdb, only in-frame clones are kept and a portion is missing. The sample includes 200,000 to 300,000 clones, less than 90% of them seen just once. Sequencing was done on a sample of peripheral blood. The receptors were gathered from a man aged 55-75 years who had recovered from COVID-19.

This clone appeared a single time. The gene calls are TRBV6-5 and TRBJ1-5, with D uncertain. CDR1 is MNHEY and CDR2 is SVGAGI in the germline V gene. The CDR3 runs to 14 residues. V shed 6 bases and J shed 1 base, with 10 bases lying between them. The CDR3 reads CASSLDDSNQPQHF. CDR3 coding DNA: TGTGCCAGCAGCCTAGACGACAGCAATCAGCCCCAGCATTTT.

The gene calls are TRBV5-6 and TRBJ2-2, with TRBD1 as a possible D gene (6 bases). CDR1 and CDR2 (germline): SGHDT, YYEEEE. V was pared by 5 bases and J by 1 base, with 9 bases between. The CDR3 spans 14 residues. CDR3 DNA sequence: TGTGCCAGCAGTTGGGACAAGAACACCGGGGAGCTGTTTTTT. It translates to CASSWDKNTGELFF.

This clone was found once. The chain joins TRBV5-8 to TRBJ2-1; TRBD2 matches 7 bases. This CDR3 is built from 14 residues. The V and J ends lost 0 bases and 12 bases, in that order; junction bases with no gene match: 9. In germline, CDR1 is SGHTS, CDR2 YDEGEE. The CDR3 protein is CASSLARSGIPQFF. CDR3 DNA: TGTGCCAGCAGCTTGGCCAGGAGCGGGATACCGCAGTTCTTC. The full variable domain, rest sourced from reference TRBV5-8 and TRBJ2-1, is EAGVTQSPTHLIKTRGQQATLRCSPISGHTSVYWYQQALGLGLQFLLWYDEGEERNRGNFPPRFSGRQFPNYSSELNVNALELEDSALYLCASSLARSGIPQFFGPGTRLTVL.

The chain recombines TRBV11-2 with TRBJ2-3; TRBD1 matches at 7 bases. V shed 3 bases, J shed 8 bases, and the junction held 17 bases outside the gene matches. This CDR3 contains 17 residues. Germline V CDR1 and CDR2: SGHAT, FQNNGV. CDR3 region: CASSFHRETGLKGTQYF. The CDR3 region has the DNA TGTGCCAGCAGCTTCCACCGAGAGACAGGGTTAAAGGGTACGCAGTATTTT.

V and J are TRBV7-3 and TRBJ1-1; no definite D call. The CDR3 covers 14 residues. Germline-derived CDR1 and CDR2 are SGHTA and FQGTGA. Trimming took 5 bases from V and 1 from J, leaving 11 bases between them. CDR3: CASSLKAGNTEAFF. Here the CDR3 DNA reads TGTGCCAGCAGCCTCAAGGCGGGGAACACTGAAGCTTTCTTT.

The chain couples TRBV6-5 to TRBJ1-5; perhaps TRBD1 as D (6 bases). The CDR3 spans 16 residues. Deletions cut 4 bases from V and 11 bases from J, with 24 bases between. Per germline, CDR1 MNHEY and CDR2 SVGAGI. This CDR3 is CASSSSIRDTGRAQHF. CDR3 nucleotides: TGTGCCAGCAGTTCTAGCATCCGGGACACGGGTAGGGCCCAGCATTTT.

This chain uses TRBV2 with TRBJ2-2; a weak D match, TRBD1 (5 bases). Trimming removed 7 bases from V and 7 bases from J, with 22 bases in between. This CDR3 region has 16 residues. Germline V CDR1 and CDR2: SNHLY, FYNNEI. The DNA of the CDR3 is TGTGCCAGCACCCGTGCAGGGAACCAGCTTAACGGGGAGCTGTTTTTT. Translated: CASTRAGNQLNGELFF.

This chain uses TRBV9 with TRBJ2-3; TRBD2 agrees at 7 bases. This CDR3 has 15 residues. Germline V gives CDR1 SGDLS, CDR2 YYNGEE. The V segment lost 2 bases and the J segment 1 base; nucleotides outside the gene matches: 4. This chain's CDR3 is CASSVGAGRTDTQYF. In DNA form, the CDR3 reads TGTGCCAGCAGCGTGGGAGCGGGGCGCACAGATACGCAGTATTTT.

The chain combines TRBV3-1 (or the pseudogene TRBV3-2) with TRBJ2-2; weak D call: TRBD1 (5 bases). Per germline, CDR1 LGHDT and CDR2 YNNKEL (reference sequence). The CDR3 is made up of 14 amino acids. V was clipped by 7 bases and J by 6 bases, with 15 bases between them. CDR3 coding DNA: TGTGCCAGCAAGTCAGGATGGGGCGCCGGGGAGCTGTTTTTT. Its translation: CASKSGWGAGELFF.

CDR3 protein: CASSIDDRWSNQPQHF. In DNA, the CDR3 is TGTGCCAGTAGTATCGACGACAGGTGGAGCAATCAGCCCCAGCATTTT. The chain couples TRBV19 to TRBJ1-5, with a possible D match to TRBD1 (6 bases). V lost 3 bases, J lost 1 base, and 13 bases lay in between. The CDR3 contains 16 residues. Germline CDR1 and CDR2: LNHDA and SQIVND (reference sequence).

This clone was recorded only once. The gene calls are TRBV9 and TRBJ2-3, with TRBD2 as a possible D gene (7 bases). The germline gives CDR1 SGDLS, CDR2 YYNGEE. V gave up 3 bases and J gave up 2 bases, with 10 bases separating them. The CDR3 loop spans 14 amino acids. The CDR3 nucleotides are TGTGCCAGCAGCGCACGGGGGGCCACAGATACGCAGTATTTT. It yields the protein CASSARGATDTQYF.

The chain couples TRBV6-6 to TRBJ2-2; maybe TRBD2 (6 bases). The V end was cut by 0 bases, the J end by 6 bases, with 11 bases between. The CDR3 loop spans 15 amino acids. From germline, CDR1 is MNHNY and CDR2 SVGAGI (reference sequence). This CDR3 is CASSYSGGDPGELFF. The CDR3 DNA follows: TGTGCCAGCAGTTACTCTGGCGGGGACCCCGGGGAGCTGTTTTTT.

CDR3 in DNA: TGTGCCAGTAGTATTGTGGGGGGGGGCCGGGAGACCCAGTACTTC. Amino acids: CASSIVGGGRETQYF. This rearrangement joins TRBV19 to TRBJ2-5; TRBD2 might be the D (7 bases). Trimming shortened V by 3 bases and J by 5 bases, and 16 bases separated the two germline ends. The germline CDR1 and CDR2 sequences are LNHDA and SQIVND (reference sequence). This CDR3 comprises 15 residues. Full variable domain (outside the CDR3, taken from reference TRBV19 and TRBJ2-5): DGGITQSPKYLFRKEGQNVTLSCEQNLNHDAMYWYRQDPGQGLRLIYYSQIVNDFQKGDIAEGYSVSREKKESFPLTVTSAQKNPTAFYLCASSIVGGGRETQYFGPGTRLLVL.

V usage is TRBV19 and J usage is TRBJ1-6; 7 positions match TRBD1. The CDR3 is 15 residues long. With 3 bases clipped from V and 9 bases from J, the junction kept 8 bases outside the gene matches. Looked up from germline, CDR1 is LNHDA and CDR2 is SQIVND (reference sequence). CDR3 in amino acids: CASSIGDRETSPLHF. The CDR3 bases are TGTGCCAGTAGTATCGGGGACAGAGAGACTTCACCCCTCCACTTT.